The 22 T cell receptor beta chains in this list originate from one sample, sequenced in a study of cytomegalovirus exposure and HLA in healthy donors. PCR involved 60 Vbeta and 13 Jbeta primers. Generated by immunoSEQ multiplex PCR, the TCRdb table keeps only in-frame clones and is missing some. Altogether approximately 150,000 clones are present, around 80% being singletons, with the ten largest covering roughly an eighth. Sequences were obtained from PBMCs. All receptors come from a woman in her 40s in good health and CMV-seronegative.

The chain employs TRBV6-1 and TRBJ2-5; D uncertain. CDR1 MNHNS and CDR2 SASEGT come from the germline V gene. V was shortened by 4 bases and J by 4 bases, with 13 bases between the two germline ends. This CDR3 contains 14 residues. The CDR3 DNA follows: TGTGCCAGCAGTGTAAGTCGGTTGTTAGAGACCCAGTACTTC. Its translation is CASSVSRLLETQYF.

The CDR3 DNA reads as TGTGCCAGCTCACCACCATTAGCTGGGACAGATACGCAGTATTTT. Its translation: CASSPPLAGTDTQYF. J is TRBJ2-3 and V is TRBV18; D call uncertain. Trimming stripped 0 bases from V and 3 bases from J, with 10 bases between. The CDR3 sequence is 15 residues long. Per germline, CDR1 KGHSH and CDR2 LQKENI.

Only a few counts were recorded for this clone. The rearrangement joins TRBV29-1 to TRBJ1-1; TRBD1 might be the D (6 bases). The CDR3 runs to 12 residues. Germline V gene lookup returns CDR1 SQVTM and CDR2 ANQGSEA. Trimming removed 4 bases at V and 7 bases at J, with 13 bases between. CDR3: CSVGDTRFEAFF. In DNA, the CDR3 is TGCAGCGTTGGGGACACCCGTTTTGAAGCTTTCTTT.

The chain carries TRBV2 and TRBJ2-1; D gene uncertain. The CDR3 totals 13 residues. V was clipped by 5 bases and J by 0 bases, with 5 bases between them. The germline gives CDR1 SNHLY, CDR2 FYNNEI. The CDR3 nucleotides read TGTGCCAGCAGTTATTACTCCTACAATGAGCAGTTCTTC. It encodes CASSYYSYNEQFF.

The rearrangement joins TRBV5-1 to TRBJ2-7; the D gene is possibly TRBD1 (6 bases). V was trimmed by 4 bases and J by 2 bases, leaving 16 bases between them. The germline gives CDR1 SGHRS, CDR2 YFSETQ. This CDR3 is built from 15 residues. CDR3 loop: CASSPLQGATYEQYF. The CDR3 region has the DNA TGCGCCAGCAGCCCCCTACAGGGCGCGACCTACGAGCAGTACTTC.

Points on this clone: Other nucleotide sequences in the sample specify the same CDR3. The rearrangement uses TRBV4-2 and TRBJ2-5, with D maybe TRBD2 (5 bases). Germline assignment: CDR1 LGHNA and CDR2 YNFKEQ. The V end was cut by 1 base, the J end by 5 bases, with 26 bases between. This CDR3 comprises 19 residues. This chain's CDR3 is CASSQVLGTIEGGLETQYF. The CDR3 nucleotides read TGTGCCAGCAGCCAAGTCTTGGGTACGATCGAGGGCGGGTTGGAGACCCAGTACTTC.

CDR3 protein: CASSGGSTDTQYF. The CDR3, as DNA: TGTGCCAGCAGTGGTGGCAGCACAGATACGCAGTATTTT. The V gene is TRBV2, the J gene TRBJ2-3; D gene unclear. The CDR3 extends over 13 amino acids. The V and J ends lost 4 bases and 0 bases respectively, with 5 bases between them. Germline V lookup: CDR1 SNHLY, CDR2 FYNNEI. Filled out from reference TRBV2 and TRBJ2-3, the complete variable domain reads EPEVTQTPSHQVTQMGQEVILRCVPISNHLYFYWYRQILGQKVEFLVSFYNNEISEKSEIFDDQFSVERPDGSNFTLKIRSTKLEDSAMYFCASSGGSTDTQYFGPGTRLTVL.

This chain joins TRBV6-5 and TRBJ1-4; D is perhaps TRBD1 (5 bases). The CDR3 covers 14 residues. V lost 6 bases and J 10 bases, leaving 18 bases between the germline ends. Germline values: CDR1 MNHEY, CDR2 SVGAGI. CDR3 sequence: CASRAGGSSGKLFF. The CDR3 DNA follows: TGTGCCAGCAGGGCCGGGGGGTCTAGCGGAAAACTGTTTTTT.

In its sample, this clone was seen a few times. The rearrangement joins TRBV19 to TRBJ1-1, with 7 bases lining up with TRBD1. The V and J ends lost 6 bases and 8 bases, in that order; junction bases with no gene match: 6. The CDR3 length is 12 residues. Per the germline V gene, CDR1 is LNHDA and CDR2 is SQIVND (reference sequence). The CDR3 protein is CASRRQGEEAFF. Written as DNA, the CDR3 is TGTGCCAGTAGAAGACAGGGCGAAGAAGCTTTCTTT.

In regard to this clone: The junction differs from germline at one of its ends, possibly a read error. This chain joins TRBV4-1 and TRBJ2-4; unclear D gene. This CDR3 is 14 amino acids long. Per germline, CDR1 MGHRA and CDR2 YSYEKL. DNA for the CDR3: TGCGCCAGCAGCCAACAGGAAGCCAAAAACAGTCAGTACTTC. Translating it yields CASSQQEAKNSQYF.

CDR3 region: CASSIIDRTLVDEQFF. CDR3 nucleotide sequence: TGTGCCAGCAGCATAATCGACAGAACCTTGGTAGATGAGCAGTTCTTC. The gene calls are TRBV5-6 and TRBJ2-1, with a weak D call TRBD1 (5 bases). The CDR3 contains 16 residues. Trimming stripped 4 bases from V and 8 bases from J, with 22 bases between. Germline CDR1 is SGHDT and CDR2 is YYEEEE.

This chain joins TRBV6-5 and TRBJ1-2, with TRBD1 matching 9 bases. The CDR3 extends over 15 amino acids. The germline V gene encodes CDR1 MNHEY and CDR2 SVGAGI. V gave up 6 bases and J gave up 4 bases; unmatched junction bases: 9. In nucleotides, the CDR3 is TGTGCCAGCAGCCCTGGACAGGGGAACCCCTATGGCTACACCTTC. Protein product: CASSPGQGNPYGYTF.

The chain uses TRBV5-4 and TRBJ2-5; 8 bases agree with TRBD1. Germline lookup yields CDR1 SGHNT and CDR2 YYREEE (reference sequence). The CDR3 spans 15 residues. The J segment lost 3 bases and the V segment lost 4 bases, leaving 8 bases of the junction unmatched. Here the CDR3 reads CASSVGDRRKETQYF. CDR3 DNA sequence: TGTGCCAGCAGCGTGGGGGACAGGCGAAAAGAGACCCAGTACTTC.

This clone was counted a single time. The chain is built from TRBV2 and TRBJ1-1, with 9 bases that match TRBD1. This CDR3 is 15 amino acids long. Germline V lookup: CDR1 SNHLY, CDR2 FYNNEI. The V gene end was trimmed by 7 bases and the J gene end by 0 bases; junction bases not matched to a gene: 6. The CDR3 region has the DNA TGTGCCAGCAACGGGGACAGGGCGTTGAACACTGAAGCTTTCTTT. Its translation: CASNGDRALNTEAFF.

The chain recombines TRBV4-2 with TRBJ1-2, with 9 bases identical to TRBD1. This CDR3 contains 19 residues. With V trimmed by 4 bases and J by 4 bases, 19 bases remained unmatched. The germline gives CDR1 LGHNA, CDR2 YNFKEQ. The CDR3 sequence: CASSPRVRGQGLDSYGYTF. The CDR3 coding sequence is TGTGCCAGCAGCCCCCGAGTTAGGGGACAGGGCCTAGACTCCTATGGCTACACCTTC.

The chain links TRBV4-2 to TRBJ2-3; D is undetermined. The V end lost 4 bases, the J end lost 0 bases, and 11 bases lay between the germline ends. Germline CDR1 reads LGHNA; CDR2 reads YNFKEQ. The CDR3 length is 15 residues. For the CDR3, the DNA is TGTGCCAGCAGCCGGTTAGCAGAAAGCACAGATACGCAGTATTTT. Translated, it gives CASSRLAESTDTQYF.

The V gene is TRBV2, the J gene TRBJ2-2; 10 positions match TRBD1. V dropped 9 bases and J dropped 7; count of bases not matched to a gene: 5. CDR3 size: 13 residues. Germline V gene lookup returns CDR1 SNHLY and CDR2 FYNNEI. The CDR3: CARRDRGGGELFF. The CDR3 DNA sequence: TGTGCCAGGAGGGACAGGGGTGGCGGGGAGCTGTTTTTT.

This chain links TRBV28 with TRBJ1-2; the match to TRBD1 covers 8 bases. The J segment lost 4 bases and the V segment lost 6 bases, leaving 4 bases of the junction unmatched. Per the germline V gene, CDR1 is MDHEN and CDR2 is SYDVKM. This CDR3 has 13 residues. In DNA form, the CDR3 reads TGTGCCAGCAGGTCAGGGGGCGCCTATGGCTACACCTTC. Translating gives CASRSGGAYGYTF.

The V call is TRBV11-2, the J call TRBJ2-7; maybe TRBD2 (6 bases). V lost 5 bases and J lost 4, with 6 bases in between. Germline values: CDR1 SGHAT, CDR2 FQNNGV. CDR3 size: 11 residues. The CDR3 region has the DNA TGTGCCAGCAGCGGGGGGTACGAGCAGTACTTC. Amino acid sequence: CASSGGYEQYF.

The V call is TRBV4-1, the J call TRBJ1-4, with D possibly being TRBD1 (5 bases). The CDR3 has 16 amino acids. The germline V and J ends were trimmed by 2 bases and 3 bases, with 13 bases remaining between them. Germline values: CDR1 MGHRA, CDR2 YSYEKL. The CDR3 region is CASSQTTGGANEKLFF. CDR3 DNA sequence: TGCGCCAGCAGCCAAACTACAGGAGGGGCTAATGAAAAACTGTTTTTT.

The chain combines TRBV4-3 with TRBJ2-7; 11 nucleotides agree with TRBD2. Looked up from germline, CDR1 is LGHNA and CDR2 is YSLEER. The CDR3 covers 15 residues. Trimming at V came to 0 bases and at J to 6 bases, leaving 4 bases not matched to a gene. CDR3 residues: CASSQDTSGRFEQYF. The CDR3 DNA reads TGCGCCAGCAGCCAAGATACTAGCGGGAGATTCGAGCAGTACTTC.

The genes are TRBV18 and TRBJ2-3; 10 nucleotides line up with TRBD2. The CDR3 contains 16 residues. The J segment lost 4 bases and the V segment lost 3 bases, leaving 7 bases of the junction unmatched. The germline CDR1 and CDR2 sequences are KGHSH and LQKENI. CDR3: CASSPQAGGYSDTQYF. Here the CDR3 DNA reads TGTGCCAGCTCACCCCAAGCGGGGGGGTACTCAGATACGCAGTATTTT.